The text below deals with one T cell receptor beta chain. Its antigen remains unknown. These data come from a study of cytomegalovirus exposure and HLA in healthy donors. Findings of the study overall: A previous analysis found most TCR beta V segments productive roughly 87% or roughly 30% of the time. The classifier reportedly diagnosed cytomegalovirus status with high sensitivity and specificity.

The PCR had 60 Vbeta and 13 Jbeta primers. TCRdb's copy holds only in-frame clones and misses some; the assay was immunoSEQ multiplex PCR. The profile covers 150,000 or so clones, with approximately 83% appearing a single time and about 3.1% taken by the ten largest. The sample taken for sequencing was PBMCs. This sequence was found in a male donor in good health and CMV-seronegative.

CDR3 region: CASSHRTGEQYF. Here the CDR3 DNA reads TGTGCCAGCAGCCACCGAACAGGGGAGCAGTACTTC. The rearrangement links TRBV7-2 to TRBJ2-7; TRBD1 might be the D (6 bases). Deletions cut 5 bases from V and 7 bases from J, with 12 bases between. Germline V CDR1 and CDR2: SGHTA, FQGNSA. The CDR3 runs to 12 residues.